This T cell receptor (beta chain) was identified during a study of T cell responses to AZD1222 COVID-19 vaccine. Findings of the study overall: Baseline serostatus was positive in only a handful of AZD1222 recipients. When two AZD1222 doses had been given, Spike-specific TCR breadth and depth rose. Across the whole spike, CD4 TCRs peaked at regions 160-218 and 743-854. Nearly half of spike-specific TCRs reportedly go after variant regions that carry no mutations.

This table comes from immunoSEQ multiplex PCR, and its TCRdb copy is limited to in-frame clones, with some not included. The table has about 160,000 clones, roughly nine tenths seen once; the top ten hold 5% to 5.5%. The CDR3 totals 16 residues. CDR1 is SGDLS, CDR2 YYNGEE, per germline. V shed 4 bases and J 1 base; nucleotides not matched to a gene: 8. On this clone itself: Its cognate antigen is unknown.

The TCR sequence derives from an adult in good health. The sequences come from peripheral blood, collected on day 0 of AZD1222 vaccination. The V and J genes are TRBV9 and TRBJ2-3; 8 bases align to TRBD1. The CDR3 nucleotides are TGTGCCAGCAGCCTACAGGACAGGGTGGGCACAGATACGCAGTATTTT. This codes for CASSLQDRVGTDTQYF.